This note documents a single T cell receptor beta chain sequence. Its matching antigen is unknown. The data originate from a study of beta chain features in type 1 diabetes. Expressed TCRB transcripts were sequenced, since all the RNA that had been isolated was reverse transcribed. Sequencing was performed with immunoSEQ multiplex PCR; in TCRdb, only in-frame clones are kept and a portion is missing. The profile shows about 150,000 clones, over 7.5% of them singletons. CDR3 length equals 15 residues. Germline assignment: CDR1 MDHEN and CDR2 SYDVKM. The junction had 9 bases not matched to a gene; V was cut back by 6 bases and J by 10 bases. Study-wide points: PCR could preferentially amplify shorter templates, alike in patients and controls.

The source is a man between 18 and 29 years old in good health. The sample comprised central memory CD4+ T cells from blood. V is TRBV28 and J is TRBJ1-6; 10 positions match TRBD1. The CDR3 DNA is TGTGCCAGCAGCCGCGACAGGGGGCACCGATCACCCCTCCACTTT. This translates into CASSRDRGHRSPLHF.